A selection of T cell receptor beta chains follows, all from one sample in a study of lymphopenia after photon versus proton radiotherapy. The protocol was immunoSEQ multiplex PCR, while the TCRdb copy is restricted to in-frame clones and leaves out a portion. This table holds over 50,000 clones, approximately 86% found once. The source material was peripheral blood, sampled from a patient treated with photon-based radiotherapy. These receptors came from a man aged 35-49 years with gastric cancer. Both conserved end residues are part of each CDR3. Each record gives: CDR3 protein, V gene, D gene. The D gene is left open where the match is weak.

CDR3aa: CASSLSGASNEQYF
v_gene: TRBV5-1
d_gene: -

CDR3aa: CASSASGLAGPQGLNF
v_gene: TRBV9
d_gene: TRBD2

CDR3aa: CASSVGAVPDRGYTF
v_gene: TRBV9
d_gene: -

CDR3aa: CASSLAGGNTEAFF
v_gene: TRBV11-2
d_gene: -

CDR3aa: CASTKGQGNPSYEQYF
v_gene: TRBV6-6
d_gene: TRBD1

CDR3aa: CATSRGRAANQPQHF
v_gene: TRBV15
d_gene: -

CDR3aa: CASSPGTGRDTEAFF
v_gene: TRBV9
d_gene: TRBD1

CDR3aa: CASIPSSSGGGGYGYTF
v_gene: TRBV28
d_gene: TRBD1

CDR3aa: CASSAGTGPYGYTF
v_gene: TRBV28
d_gene: TRBD1

CDR3aa: CASSRGGVGREQYF
v_gene: TRBV11-2
d_gene: -

CDR3aa: CSARTVSSYEQYF
v_gene: TRBV29-1
d_gene: -

CDR3aa: CASIPKPRRCELFF
v_gene: TRBV5-1
d_gene: -

CDR3aa: CASGATGMRSPLHF
v_gene: TRBV12-5
d_gene: -

CDR3aa: CASSGSGTGVEQYF
v_gene: TRBV6-1
d_gene: TRBD1

CDR3aa: CASSLGTVSYNEQFF
v_gene: TRBV11-2
d_gene: -

CDR3aa: CASSPAPGMNTEAFF
v_gene: TRBV18
d_gene: -

CDR3aa: CASSEIGTGKGTDTQYF
v_gene: TRBV2
d_gene: TRBD1

CDR3aa: CASSQEGQNIQYF
v_gene: TRBV4-3
d_gene: -

CDR3aa: CAWSEGMAPLHF
v_gene: TRBV30
d_gene: -

CDR3aa: CASSSQETQYF
v_gene: TRBV21-1
d_gene: -

CDR3aa: CASSIEVGMGQPQHF
v_gene: TRBV19
d_gene: -

CDR3aa: CSVVGGLTGETQYF
v_gene: TRBV29-1
d_gene: -

CDR3aa: CATSRGGGADTQYF
v_gene: TRBV15
d_gene: TRBD2

CDR3aa: CASRAGGRTDTQYF
v_gene: TRBV2
d_gene: TRBD1

CDR3aa: CASSVYSRGDGYTF
v_gene: TRBV9
d_gene: TRBD1

CDR3aa: CASSWIGQPYGYTF
v_gene: TRBV5-6
d_gene: -

CDR3aa: CASSSGLYNSPLHF
v_gene: TRBV7-2
d_gene: -

CDR3aa: CASSQATAFSGNTIYF
v_gene: TRBV4-3
d_gene: -

CDR3aa: CASSPADGNQPQHF
v_gene: TRBV18
d_gene: -

CDR3aa: CASRPTGRTSPLHF
v_gene: TRBV6-5
d_gene: TRBD1

CDR3aa: CAWSVAGSTEAFF
v_gene: TRBV30
d_gene: -

CDR3aa: CAWSGQANYGYTF
v_gene: TRBV30
d_gene: -

CDR3aa: CASSRSQRSSEQYF
v_gene: TRBV18
d_gene: -

CDR3aa: CASSEGWASGKETQYF
v_gene: TRBV6-1
d_gene: TRBD2

CDR3aa: CASSLSTASYEQYF
v_gene: TRBV5-1
d_gene: -

CDR3aa: CASEDGYTF
v_gene: TRBV7-9
d_gene: -

CDR3aa: CASSRQGRMNTEAFF
v_gene: TRBV27
d_gene: TRBD1

CDR3aa: CASSVSRGNTGTGSPLHF
v_gene: TRBV9
d_gene: -

CDR3aa: CASSPGRDNYEQYF
v_gene: TRBV18
d_gene: -

CDR3aa: CASGRQGNEKLFF
v_gene: TRBV6-1
d_gene: TRBD1

CDR3aa: CASSGRTGGNEKLFF
v_gene: TRBV7-8
d_gene: TRBD1

CDR3aa: CAWSDRDRGLYF
v_gene: TRBV30
d_gene: TRBD1

CDR3aa: CAISDGSWETQYF
v_gene: TRBV10-3
d_gene: -

CDR3aa: CASSPDPFVAKNIQYF
v_gene: TRBV7-3
d_gene: -

CDR3aa: CASSRGLLQETQYF
v_gene: TRBV19
d_gene: -

CDR3aa: CASSPAGGPADTQYF
v_gene: TRBV5-1
d_gene: TRBD2

CDR3aa: CASSLRGRGNYGYTF
v_gene: TRBV7-2
d_gene: -

CDR3aa: CSVSGRGAYEQYF
v_gene: TRBV29-1
d_gene: -

CDR3aa: CASSVGQGVSYEQYF
v_gene: TRBV9
d_gene: TRBD1

CDR3aa: CASSLGNSNTEAFF
v_gene: TRBV7-9
d_gene: -

CDR3aa: CASRGSPNTEAFF
v_gene: TRBV9
d_gene: -

CDR3aa: CASSTASTGADTQYF
v_gene: TRBV5-1
d_gene: TRBD1

CDR3aa: CASSLASGSQETQYF
v_gene: TRBV7-3
d_gene: TRBD2

CDR3aa: CAWMHGGNTIYF
v_gene: TRBV30
d_gene: -

CDR3aa: CASSLQSSNTGELFF
v_gene: TRBV7-9
d_gene: -